One sample yielded the 3 T cell receptor beta chains listed below, sequenced in a study of T cells expressing NK-cell markers. TCRdb re-called the 5' RACE reads and catalogs CDR3 proteins one per entry, DNA excluded. Seen in this sample are about 390,000 distinct CDR3 sequences; the ten most common clones hold roughly a tenth. Input material: blood T cells: a sorted CD56 or NKG2C T cell subset, CD4+ or CD8+ T cells, or bulk PBMC T cells (not recorded which). These receptors all come from a woman aged 45 to 65 in good health.

V and J are TRBV9 and TRBJ2-1; lacking DNA, the TRBD2 call made by TCRdb goes unchecked. The CDR3 runs 15 residues. Germline V gives CDR1 SGDLS, CDR2 YYNGEE. The CDR3 region is CASSVVAGGQIEQFF.

V and J are TRBV5-1 and TRBJ2-4; checking the TCRdb D call of TRBD1 is not possible without DNA. This CDR3 spans 15 amino acids. The V gene's germline CDR1 is SGHRS and CDR2 YFSETQ. The chain's CDR3 is CASSLNGGPINIQYF.

The chain combines TRBV6-1 with TRBJ2-1. Germline V gene lookup returns CDR1 MNHNS and CDR2 SASEGT. The CDR3 totals 13 residues. CDR3: CASSDVVDNEQFF.